What follows are 23 T cell receptor beta chains derived from one specimen sequenced in a study of T-cell reconstitution after alpha-beta-depleted transplantation in children. Unique molecular identifiers were incorporated into the prepared TCRbeta library. One entry per CDR3 protein results from TCRdb running MiXCR on the PCR reads. The sample lists roughly 790,000 distinct CDR3 sequences, 15% to 20% occurring once. The sequences come from PBMCs, mostly from graft donor cells, collected 360 days after TCRalphabeta/CD19-depleted stem cell transplant. The source is a male patient aged 10-17 years who had a stem cell transplant for acute lymphoblastic leukemia, so the T cells may come from the graft donor.

This clonotype was recorded a few times. The chain links TRBV12-3 or TRBV12-4 to TRBJ1-5, with D possibly being TRBD1 (6 bases). The CDR3 runs to 13 residues. With 3 bases removed from V and 6 bases from J, the gap between germline ends came to 9 bases. Here the CDR3 DNA reads TGTGCCAGCAGTTTCACACAGGGTCAGCCCCAGCATTTT. It encodes CASSFTQGQPQHF.

The chain couples TRBV9 to TRBJ2-6, with no clear D. V lost 4 bases and J lost 0, with 8 bases in between. This CDR3 is 15 amino acids long. Germline assignment: CDR1 SGDLS and CDR2 YYNGEE. CDR3 nucleotides: TGTGCCAGCAGCCCCTACCACTCTGGGGCCAACGTCCTGACTTTC. It codes for CASSPYHSGANVLTF.

This clonotype was picked up a small number of times. The rearrangement links TRBV4-1 to TRBJ2-2; the D gene is possibly TRBD2 (6 bases). Trimming shortened V by 2 bases and J by 7 bases, and 26 bases separated the two germline ends. From germline, CDR1 is MGHRA and CDR2 YSYEKL. The CDR3 is made up of 19 amino acids. The CDR3, as DNA: TGCGCCAGCAGCCAATTACCGGGAGTCAGGGCTGTAGTCGTCGGGGAGCTGTTTTTT. Translating gives CASSQLPGVRAVVVGELFF.

This clonotype has only a few counts. DNA of the CDR3: TGTGCCAGCAGCCAAGGGAGACAGGGCCTTGTTCAAGAGACCCAGTACTTC. Translating gives CASSQGRQGLVQETQYF. The genes are TRBV4-2 and TRBJ2-5; 7 bases are a match to TRBD1. Per germline, CDR1 LGHNA and CDR2 YNFKEQ. V shed 1 base, J shed 2 bases, and the junction held 10 bases outside the gene matches. The length of the CDR3 is 17 residues.

There are many counts of this clonotype. The chain employs TRBV13 and TRBJ2-7; 13 bases align to TRBD2. This CDR3 comprises 16 residues. After removal of 5 bases from V and 3 bases from J, the junction contained 7 bases not matched to a gene. CDR1 and CDR2 (germline): PRHDT, FYEKMQ (reference sequence). CDR3 sequence: CASSPRTSGSVYEQYF. CDR3 nucleotides: TGTGCCAGCAGCCCTCGGACTAGCGGGAGTGTCTACGAGCAGTACTTC.

This chain uses TRBV11-2 with TRBJ2-2; 14 bases are a match to TRBD2. The CDR3 runs to 19 residues. Germline V CDR1 and CDR2: SGHAT, FQNNGV. The trim removed 2 bases at V and 7 bases at J, leaving 12 bases unmatched. CDR3 loop: CASSLSWGLAGERGGELFF. The CDR3 DNA sequence: TGTGCCAGCAGCTTATCCTGGGGACTAGCGGGAGAAAGGGGCGGGGAGCTGTTTTTT.

This clonotype has only a few counts. This sequence joins TRBV7-2 and TRBJ2-1, with D unresolved. The germline V gene encodes CDR1 SGHTA and CDR2 FQGNSA. Trimming took off 2 bases at V and 6 bases at J, with 8 bases between the two ends. The CDR3 contains 13 residues. This CDR3 reads CASSLRVTNEQFF. The CDR3 DNA is TGTGCCAGCAGCTTAAGGGTAACCAATGAGCAGTTCTTC.

In this sample, this clonotype turned up a few times. V and J are TRBV18 and TRBJ1-1; tentative D call: TRBD1 (6 bases). V lost 1 base, J lost 0 bases, and 15 bases lay in between. CDR1 and CDR2 (germline): KGHSH, LQKENI. This CDR3 region has 17 residues. The CDR3 here is CASSPLVPGDLNTEAFF. CDR3 nucleotide sequence: TGTGCCAGCTCACCACTAGTGCCAGGGGACCTGAACACTGAAGCTTTCTTT.

This sequence joins TRBV29-1 and TRBJ2-5; 13 bases agree with TRBD2. Losses at the gene ends were 7 bases for V and 4 bases for J; bases not matched to a gene: 9. In germline, CDR1 is SQVTM, CDR2 ANQGSEA. The CDR3 runs 15 residues. CDR3 amino acids: CSALRLAGGGETQYF. CDR3 in DNA: TGCAGCGCCTTAAGACTAGCGGGAGGCGGAGAGACCCAGTACTTC.

This clonotype was found a few times. The J gene is TRBJ2-1, the V gene TRBV21-1; the table's D call, TRBD2, was not checked against the DNA. TRBV21-1 is an annotated pseudogene. The CDR3 covers 16 residues. In nucleotides, the CDR3 is TGTGCCAGCAGCCGGCATCAAGGACTAGCGGGAAACGGGCAGTTCTTC. It encodes CASSRHQGLAGNGQFF.

The V gene is TRBV7-8, the J gene TRBJ1-1; maybe TRBD1 (6 bases). Trimming took off 2 bases at V and 4 bases at J, with 14 bases between the two ends. This CDR3 contains 15 residues. CDR1 and CDR2 from the germline V gene are SGHVS and FQNEAQ. The CDR3 here is CASSLRGAEVTEAFF. The CDR3, as DNA: TGTGCCAGCAGCTTAAGGGGGGCAGAAGTCACTGAAGCTTTCTTT. The entire variable domain, with the rest obtained from reference TRBV7-8 and TRBJ1-1, is as follows: GAGVSQSPRYKVAKRGQDVALRCDPISGHVSLFWYQQALGQGPEFLTYFQNEAQLDKSGLPSDRFFAERPEGSVSTLKIQRTQQEDSAVYLCASSLRGAEVTEAFFGQGTRLTVV.

This chain connects TRBV5-5 to TRBJ1-5; D ambiguous. Trimming cost V 0 bases and J 3 bases, with 10 bases left between them. Germline CDR1 is SGHKS and CDR2 is YYEKEE (reference sequence). The CDR3 has 15 residues. The CDR3 DNA reads as TGTGCCAGCAGCTTGGGACAATTAGACAATCAGCCCCAGCATTTT. Protein sequence: CASSLGQLDNQPQHF.

CDR3 in amino acids: CASSTGRIIYEQYF. The CDR3, as DNA: TGTGCCAGCAGCACGGGACGGATAATCTACGAGCAGTACTTC. The rearrangement uses TRBV12-3 or TRBV12-4 and TRBJ2-7; either TRBD1 or TRBD2 may fit D (5 bases each). This CDR3 spans 14 amino acids. With 6 bases removed from V and 3 bases from J, the gap between germline ends came to 15 bases.

A single count supports this clonotype. The V and J genes are TRBV3-1 and TRBJ2-7, with D perhaps TRBD2 (6 bases). Trimming left V 4 bases short and J 2 bases short, with 24 bases between. The CDR3 length is 18 residues. Germline values: CDR1 LGHDT, CDR2 YNNKEL (reference sequence). In DNA, the CDR3 is TGTGCCAGCAGCCCCGGGACTTCCCTCGTCGTTTCTACCTACGAGCAGTACTTC. Protein: CASSPGTSLVVSTYEQYF.

This clonotype was counted a few times. The genes are TRBV7-9 and TRBJ2-3; D is unresolved. The V and J ends lost 5 bases and 2 bases respectively, with 14 bases between them. CDR1 is SEHNR, CDR2 FQNEAQ, per germline (reference sequence). The CDR3 has 15 residues. The CDR3 sequence is CASSQLGGSTDTQYF. The CDR3 nucleotides are TGTGCCAGCAGCCAGCTAGGTGGATCCACAGATACGCAGTATTTT. The full variable domain, with the rest looked up from reference TRBV7-9 and TRBJ2-3, is DTGVSQNPRHKITKRGQNVTFRCDPISEHNRLYWYRQTLGQGPEFLTYFQNEAQLEKSRLLSDRFSAERPKGSFSTLEIQRTEQGDSAMYLCASSQLGGSTDTQYFGPGTRLTVL.

This clonotype was detected ten times or more. This chain links TRBV5-6 with TRBJ2-7, with 10 bases that match TRBD2. The V and J ends lost 0 bases and 3 bases, in that order; junction bases with no gene match: 3. This CDR3 is 15 amino acids long. CDR1 is SGHDT, CDR2 YYEEEE, per germline. CDR3 nucleotides: TGTGCCAGCAGCTTGGCCTCTAGCGGGAGCTACGAGCAGTACTTC. It specifies CASSLASSGSYEQYF.

The table lists this clonotype with a count of one. The gene calls are TRBV3-1 and TRBJ2-1; a possible D gene is TRBD2 (6 bases). The CDR3 has 18 amino acids. The germline V gene has CDR1 LGHDT and CDR2 YNNKEL (reference sequence). V lost 1 base, J lost 6 bases, and 22 bases lay in between. This CDR3 reads CASSQAGLGGSRPNEQFF. In nucleotides, the CDR3 is TGTGCCAGCAGCCAAGCGGGTTTAGGAGGGTCCCGTCCCAATGAGCAGTTCTTC.

This clonotype was detected only a few times. This rearrangement joins TRBV6-5 to TRBJ1-3; D call uncertain. Germline-derived CDR1 and CDR2 are MNHEY and SVGAGI. The CDR3 is made up of 15 amino acids. V shed 7 bases and J shed 0 bases, with 13 bases lying between them. CDR3 sequence (DNA): TGTGCCAGCAAGTTCGGCTCCTACTCTGGAAACACCATATATTTT. It specifies CASKFGSYSGNTIYF.

V usage is TRBV19 and J usage is TRBJ2-7; D unclear. The V gene lost 4 bases and the J gene lost 3 bases, with 10 bases spanning the gap. CDR3 size: 13 residues. The germline gives CDR1 LNHDA, CDR2 SQIVND (reference sequence). CDR3 sequence reads: CASSTYDFYEQYF. CDR3 bases: TGTGCCAGTAGTACCTATGACTTCTACGAGCAGTACTTC.

This clonotype appeared many times. The gene calls are TRBV9 and TRBJ1-5, with D unclear. The V gene's germline CDR1 is SGDLS and CDR2 YYNGEE. The CDR3 is 11 residues long. Trimming stripped 7 bases from V and 3 bases from J, with 5 bases between. CDR3 sequence (DNA): TGTGCCAGCGGAGACAATCAGCCCCAGCATTTT. This translates into CASGDNQPQHF.

The V call is TRBV15, the J call TRBJ2-2; TRBD1 agrees at 7 bases. The V and J ends lost 1 base and 6 bases, in that order; junction bases with no gene match: 8. Looked up from germline, CDR1 is LNHNV and CDR2 is YYDKDF (reference sequence). The CDR3 loop spans 16 amino acids. Here the CDR3 reads CATSRVLVRGPGELFF. DNA for the CDR3: TGTGCCACCAGCAGAGTCCTTGTAAGGGGGCCCGGGGAGCTGTTTTTT.

This clonotype was seen many times. The rearrangement joins TRBV12-3 or TRBV12-4 to TRBJ2-7; 13 nucleotides align to TRBD2. The CDR3 has 17 amino acids. With 6 bases clipped from V and 5 bases from J, the junction kept 13 bases outside the gene matches. The CDR3 here is CASSWAGTSGTSDEQYF. The CDR3, as DNA: TGTGCCAGCAGCTGGGCCGGGACTAGCGGGACTAGCGACGAGCAGTACTTC.

The rearrangement joins TRBV3-1 to TRBJ1-1; D may be TRBD1 (5 bases). This CDR3 region has 13 residues. CDR1 is LGHDT, CDR2 YNNKEL, per germline (reference sequence). V shed 6 bases and J shed 1 base, with 9 bases lying between them. The CDR3 protein is CASRLRANTEAFF. CDR3 sequence (DNA): TGTGCCAGCAGGCTCAGGGCGAACACTGAAGCTTTCTTT.